The TCR beta chain described here comes from a study of patients and donors after allogeneic stem cell transplantation. Looked up from germline, CDR1 is MNHEY and CDR2 is SVGAGI. V was clipped by 6 bases and J by 2 bases, with 8 bases between them. This CDR3 has 12 residues. Each CDR3 protein is one row after TCRdb ran MiXCR on the RT-PCR reads. This table has around 29,000 distinct CDR3 sequences, 37% appearing once. What was sequenced was blood, either unsorted or a sorted T cell fraction (not recorded which). V and J are TRBV6-5 and TRBJ2-7; D not resolved. The clonotype was recovered from a human donor who was either an allogeneic HSCT recipient or a stem cell or donor lymphocyte infusion donor (not recorded which). It is not recorded whose cells these are; they may come from a transplant donor. CDR3: CASRASPYEQYF. The CDR3 nucleotides are TGTGCCAGCAGGGCCTCACCCTACGAGCAGTACTTC.